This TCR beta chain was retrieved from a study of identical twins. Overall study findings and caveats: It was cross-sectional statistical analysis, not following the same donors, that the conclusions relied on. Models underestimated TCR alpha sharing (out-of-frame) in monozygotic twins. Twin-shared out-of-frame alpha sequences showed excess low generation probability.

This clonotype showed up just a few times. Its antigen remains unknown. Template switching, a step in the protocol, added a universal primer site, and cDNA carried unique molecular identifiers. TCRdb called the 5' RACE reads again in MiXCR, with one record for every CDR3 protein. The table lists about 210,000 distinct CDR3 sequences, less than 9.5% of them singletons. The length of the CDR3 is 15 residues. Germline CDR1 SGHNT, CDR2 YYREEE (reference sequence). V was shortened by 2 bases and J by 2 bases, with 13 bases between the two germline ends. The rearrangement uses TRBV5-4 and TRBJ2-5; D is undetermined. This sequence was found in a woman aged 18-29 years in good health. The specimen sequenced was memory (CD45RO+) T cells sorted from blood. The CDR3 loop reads CASSLEAGVQETQYF. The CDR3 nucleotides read TGTGCCAGCAGCTTAGAGGCAGGCGTACAAGAGACCCAGTACTTC.